Detailed here is one T cell receptor (beta chain). These data are taken from a study of T cell responses to AZD1222 COVID-19 vaccine. Per the germline V gene, CDR1 is LNHDA and CDR2 is SQIVND (reference sequence). Deletions cut 9 bases from V and 8 bases from J, with 10 bases between. The CDR3 loop spans 11 amino acids. TCRdb keeps only in-frame clones here, not all; method: immunoSEQ multiplex PCR. The top ten clones hold approximately 2.3% of a sample with 150,000 to 200,000 clones, 80% to 95% of them seen once. The receptor's source is an adult in good health. The sample here was peripheral blood, taken on day 0 of AZD1222 vaccination. The chain is built from TRBV19 and TRBJ1-4; D perhaps matches TRBD1 (5 bases). CDR3 in amino acids: CASQGGEKLFF. CDR3 in DNA: TGTGCCAGCCAGGGCGGGGAAAAACTGTTTTTT.